The rows below give T cell receptor beta chains drawn from one sample of a study of CD8 T cells in ankylosing spondylitis. In TCRdb, the 5' RACE reads were re-called with MiXCR into one record per CDR3 protein. This table has hundreds of thousands of distinct CDR3 sequences, over 9.5% appearing once. Sequenced: blood, either unsorted or a sorted T cell fraction (not recorded which). These receptor sequences come from a male donor with ankylosing spondylitis. Each CDR3 is given with its conserved first and last residue. The D gene is left open where the match is weak. Size is stated for part of the rows, as once, few or many counts, or as a class when the clone is expanded.

v_call	clone_size	d_call	cdr3_length	j_call	cdr3_aa	cdr3_nt
TRBV10-3	.	.	14	TRBJ2-7	CAISSVQGSYEQYF	TGTGCCATCAGTTCGGTACAGGGTTCCTACGAGCAGTACTTC
TRBV20-1	.	.	14	TRBJ1-4	CSARDYVTDEKLFF	TGCAGTGCTAGAGATTATGTTACAGATGAAAAACTGTTTTTT
TRBV7-3	.	.	14	TRBJ2-1	CASSLTHGGAGQFF	TGTGCCAGCAGCTTAACGCACGGGGGCGCAGGGCAGTTCTTC
TRBV6-1	many	TRBD2	16	TRBJ2-7	CASTKGTSGGTYEQYF	TGTGCCAGCACCAAAGGGACTAGCGGGGGAACCTACGAGCAGTACTTC
TRBV6-1	few	.	16	TRBJ2-5	CASTPLPLLTLETQYF	TGTGCCAGCACCCCACTGCCCCTACTGACTTTAGAGACCCAGTACTTC
TRBV18	.	.	14	TRBJ1-1	CASSPAGVPTEAFF	TGTGCCAGCTCACCCGCTGGTGTGCCCACTGAAGCTTTCTTT
TRBV15	.	TRBD2	20	TRBJ2-3	CATSRPNPSGDSGVADTQYF	TGTGCCACCAGCAGACCCAACCCCAGCGGCGATAGCGGGGTAGCAGATACGCAGTATTTT
TRBV6-2/TRBV6-3	.	.	16	TRBJ2-2	CASSLSGGPNTGELFF	TGTGCCAGCAGCCTGTCCGGGGGGCCGAACACCGGGGAGCTGTTTTTT
TRBV20-1	many	.	12	TRBJ1-1	CSARGFYTEAFF	TGCAGTGCTCGAGGTTTTTACACTGAAGCTTTCTTT
TRBV7-2	many	TRBD2	16	TRBJ2-1	CASSKGTSNPIGEQFF	TGTGCCAGCAGCAAAGGGACTAGCAACCCTATCGGTGAGCAGTTCTTC
TRBV29-1	many	.	12	TRBJ1-1	CSAKSQITEAFF	TGCAGCGCCAAGTCTCAAATAACTGAAGCTTTCTTT
TRBV6-6	few	.	11	TRBJ1-4	CASSPGLRAFF	TGTGCCAGCAGTCCCGGTTTGCGAGCGTTTTTT
TRBV4-3	.	TRBD1	15	TRBJ2-2	CASSQGGTGPGELFF	TGCGCCAGCAGCCAAGGGGGGACAGGGCCCGGGGAGCTGTTTTTT
TRBV20-1	.	.	14	TRBJ2-3	CSVIRLLSTDTQYF	TGCAGTGTCATCAGGCTCCTCAGCACAGATACGCAGTATTTT
TRBV21-1	.	.	13	TRBJ1-5	CASSKATGQPQHF	TGTGCCAGCAGCAAAGCGACAGGGCAGCCCCAGCATTTT
TRBV6-2/TRBV6-3	few	.	13	TRBJ1-2	CASSRWNNYGYTF	TGTGCCAGCAGTCGGTGGAACAACTATGGCTACACCTTC
TRBV11-2	.	.	15	TRBJ1-1	CASSRQDLMNTEAFF	TGTGCCAGCAGCCGACAGGACCTCATGAACACTGAAGCTTTCTTT
TRBV5-1	.	TRBD1	15	TRBJ1-1	CASSPGTGWATEAFF	TGCGCCAGCAGCCCGGGGACAGGATGGGCCACTGAAGCTTTCTTT
TRBV20-1	few	.	19	TRBJ2-6	CSARDWRTDDSSGANVLTF	TGCAGTGCTAGAGATTGGAGGACAGATGATTCCTCTGGGGCCAACGTCCTGACTTTC
TRBV15	few	.	14	TRBJ2-7	CATSRARESYEQYF	TGTGCCACCAGCCGTGCCAGGGAATCCTACGAGCAGTACTTC
TRBV20-1	many	TRBD1	15	TRBJ2-3	CSVQPGTGRADTQYF	TGCAGTGTTCAGCCCGGGACAGGCCGCGCAGATACGCAGTATTTT
TRBV7-9	many	.	13	TRBJ2-1	CASSELRGQEQFF	TGTGCCAGCAGCGAGCTGCGGGGACAGGAGCAGTTCTTC
TRBV6-1	.	TRBD1	15	TRBJ1-1	CASSGFHRGRTEAFF	TGTGCCAGCAGTGGGTTCCACAGGGGGCGAACTGAAGCTTTCTTT
TRBV20-1	many	.	12	TRBJ1-2	CSASRDQNGYTF	TGCAGTGCTAGCAGGGACCAAAATGGCTACACCTTC
TRBV24-1	.	.	13	TRBJ2-3	CATSDPPRDTQYF	TGTGCCACCAGTGATCCCCCGAGGGATACGCAGTATTTT
TRBV20-1	few	.	14	TRBJ2-5	CSAPPRRGQETQYF	TGCAGTGCCCCCCCTAGGCGGGGCCAAGAGACCCAGTACTTC
TRBV19	few	.	16	TRBJ1-5	CASSTQPRNVGQPQHF	TGTGCCAGTAGTACCCAGCCCCGGAACGTGGGTCAGCCCCAGCATTTT
TRBV28	few	.	17	TRBJ1-1	CASSLWGEGLGIHEAFF	TGTGCCAGCAGTTTATGGGGGGAAGGTTTAGGGATCCATGAAGCTTTCTTT
TRBV20-1	few	.	13	TRBJ2-3	CSADPGAADTQYF	TGCAGTGCTGATCCGGGGGCGGCAGATACGCAGTATTTT
TRBV29-1	many	.	12	TRBJ2-3	CSVISGSDTQYF	TGCAGCGTTATAAGTGGATCAGATACGCAGTATTTT
TRBV20-1	many	TRBD2	15	TRBJ2-3	CSAYQRGMITDTQYF	TGCAGTGCCTACCAGCGGGGGATGATAACAGATACGCAGTATTTT
TRBV6-5	few	.	14	TRBJ2-1	CASSSAGSRNEQFF	TGTGCCAGCAGTTCGGCAGGGTCTCGCAATGAGCAGTTCTTC
TRBV7-6	.	.	13	TRBJ2-1	CASSLDGSDEQFF	TGTGCCAGCAGCTTAGATGGCAGCGATGAGCAGTTCTTC
TRBV5-1	.	TRBD2	16	TRBJ2-7	CASSLASSGGIYEQYF	TGCGCCAGCAGCTTGGCGTCTAGCGGAGGGATCTACGAGCAGTACTTC